This record covers a single TCR beta chain. These data come from a study of blood T cell repertoires in COVID-19. Here immunoSEQ multiplex PCR was the method, and the copy in TCRdb shows in-frame clones only, minus some. The top ten hold about 5.7% of the sample, which has about 94,000 clones, roughly 74% seen once. Trimming cost V 0 bases and J 10 bases, with 3 bases left between them. Looked up from germline, CDR1 is KGHDR and CDR2 is SFDVKD. This CDR3 comprises 11 residues. This clonotype was sampled from a man aged 65 to 79 with COVID-19, enrolled during active disease. Material for sequencing was peripheral blood. This chain uses TRBV24-1 with TRBJ2-1; D unclear. The CDR3, as DNA: TGTGCCACCAGTGATTTGTCAGAGCAGTTCTTC. It yields the protein CATSDLSEQFF.